Following are 24 T cell receptor beta chains from one sample sequenced in a study of T cells after yellow fever vaccination. TCRdb reanalysed the 5' RACE reads using MiXCR and keeps one entry per CDR3 protein. Here the sample spans some 150,000 distinct CDR3 sequences, around 8.5% being singletons. Sequenced here: CD8+ T cells sorted from PBMCs, sampled 45 days after the yellow fever booster vaccination. The source of these receptors is a man aged 18 to 30 who received the YFV17D yellow fever vaccine.

The rearrangement links TRBV27 to TRBJ1-1; TRBD1 matches 12 bases. V lost 5 bases, J lost 6 bases, and 16 bases stayed unmatched. Germline CDR1 is MNHEY and CDR2 is SMNVEV (reference sequence). This CDR3 comprises 18 residues. CDR3 region: CASSLLPLLRDRGPEAFF. Here the CDR3 DNA reads TGTGCCAGCAGTCTACTCCCCCTTCTCCGGGACAGGGGGCCTGAAGCTTTCTTT.

The sample holds a few counts of this clonotype. The genes are TRBV12-3 or TRBV12-4 and TRBJ2-2; D may match TRBD1 or TRBD2 (6 bases each). V was clipped by 6 bases and J by 4 bases, with 12 bases between them. CDR3 length: 14 amino acids. CDR3 sequence: CASSRGTPTGELFF. DNA of the CDR3: TGTGCCAGCAGCCGGGGGACACCCACCGGGGAGCTGTTTTTT.

There are many counts of this clonotype. V is TRBV7-6 and J is TRBJ1-4; 7 bases are shared with TRBD1. Looked up from germline, CDR1 is SGHVS and CDR2 is FNYEAQ. The CDR3 loop spans 15 amino acids. Losses at the gene ends were 4 bases for V and 0 bases for J; bases not matched to a gene: 2. Here the CDR3 DNA reads TGTGCCAGCAGCTCCGGGACAGCAACTAATGAAAAACTGTTTTTT. Amino acids: CASSSGTATNEKLFF.

The gene calls are TRBV4-2 and TRBJ1-1; 9 nucleotides line up with TRBD1. Germline CDR1 is LGHNA and CDR2 is YNFKEQ. This CDR3 has 15 amino acids. After removal of 2 bases from V and 5 bases from J, the junction contained 6 bases not matched to a gene. The CDR3 here is CASSQNVGQGTEAFF. The CDR3 nucleotides are TGTGCCAGCAGCCAAAATGTAGGACAGGGGACTGAAGCTTTCTTT.

This clonotype has just a few counts. The CDR3 sequence is CASTADRGFTEAFF. The CDR3 nucleotides read TGTGCCAGCACCGCGGACAGGGGTTTCACTGAAGCTTTCTTT. The V call is TRBV27, the J call TRBJ1-1; 9 positions match TRBD1. After removal of 7 bases from V and 4 bases from J, the junction contained 7 bases not matched to a gene. CDR3 length: 14 amino acids. In germline, CDR1 is MNHEY, CDR2 SMNVEV (reference sequence).

The chain is built from TRBV13 and TRBJ2-1; perhaps TRBD2 as D (5 bases). CDR1 is PRHDT, CDR2 FYEKMQ, per germline (reference sequence). V shed 7 bases and J shed 6 bases, with 19 bases lying between them. The CDR3 has 15 amino acids. The CDR3 DNA reads as TGTGCCAGCACCGAGGGCTGGCGCGACCGCAATGAGCAGTTCTTC. Residues: CASTEGWRDRNEQFF.

This clonotype was seen only a few times. The gene calls are TRBV4-2 and TRBJ2-5; either TRBD1 or TRBD2 may fit D (5 bases each). The CDR3 sequence is 15 residues long. Germline V gene data show CDR1 as LGHNA and CDR2 as YNFKEQ. V was cut by 0 bases and J by 5 bases, with 13 bases left in between. In DNA, the CDR3 is TGTGCCAGCAGCCAAGATCGAGGGGTCTGGGAGACCCAGTACTTC. It translates to CASSQDRGVWETQYF.

The chain uses TRBV19 and TRBJ1-5; 8 nucleotides match TRBD1. Trimming at V came to 5 bases and at J to 5 bases, leaving 5 bases not matched to a gene. CDR1 LNHDA and CDR2 SQIVND come from the germline V gene (reference sequence). The CDR3 extends over 14 amino acids. CDR3 coding DNA: TGTGCCAGTAGTGGACAGGGAGTACATCAGCCCCAGCATTTT. It codes for CASSGQGVHQPQHF. Complete variable domain (other parts from reference TRBV19 and TRBJ1-5): DGGITQSPKYLFRKEGQNVTLSCEQNLNHDAMYWYRQDPGQGLRLIYYSQIVNDFQKGDIAEGYSVSREKKESFPLTVTSAQKNPTAFYLCASSGQGVHQPQHFGDGTRLSIL.

In its sample, this clonotype was seen a few times. The V call is TRBV15, the J call TRBJ2-7, with 10 bases identical to TRBD1. In germline, CDR1 is LNHNV, CDR2 YYDKDF (reference sequence). The trim removed 1 base at V and 5 bases at J, leaving 8 bases unmatched. This CDR3 has 16 residues. This CDR3 is CATSRGGQGLRNEQYV. CDR3 nucleotide sequence: TGTGCCACCAGCAGAGGGGGACAGGGGCTGAGGAACGAGCAGTACGTC.

This rearrangement joins TRBV4-1 to TRBJ2-6; weak D call: TRBD1 (5 bases). The CDR3 runs 20 residues. CDR1 is MGHRA and CDR2 is YSYEKL in the germline V gene. Deletions cut 1 base from V and 0 bases from J, with 19 bases between. The CDR3 spells CASSQAGEGASSSGANVLTF. CDR3 DNA sequence: TGCGCCAGCAGCCAAGCCGGTGAAGGGGCCTCTAGCTCTGGGGCCAACGTCCTGACTTTC.

The rearrangement joins TRBV7-9 to TRBJ2-5, with D unresolved. CDR3 size: 12 residues. The germline CDR1 and CDR2 sequences are SEHNR and FQNEAQ (reference sequence). The germline V and J ends were trimmed by 5 bases and 4 bases, with 8 bases remaining between them. CDR3 bases: TGTGCCAGCAGCGGAGCTAGAGAGACCCAGTACTTC. Amino acid sequence: CASSGARETQYF.

The rearrangement joins TRBV12-3 or TRBV12-4 to TRBJ1-2, with D perhaps matching TRBD1 (5 bases). Trimming took 3 bases from V and 4 from J, leaving 12 bases between them. The CDR3 covers 14 residues. The CDR3, as DNA: TGTGCCAGCAGTTTCGGGGGTTTTGCCTATGGCTACACCTTC. Translation: CASSFGGFAYGYTF.

The V gene is TRBV27, the J gene TRBJ1-1, with TRBD1 as a possible D gene (5 bases). Germline lookup yields CDR1 MNHEY and CDR2 SMNVEV (reference sequence). The CDR3 sequence is 14 residues long. V shed 4 bases and J shed 0 bases, with 9 bases lying between them. CDR3 in amino acids: CASSWGRLNTEAFF. The CDR3 region has the DNA TGTGCCAGCAGTTGGGGACGGCTGAACACTGAAGCTTTCTTT.

The rearrangement uses TRBV24-1 and TRBJ2-5; the D gene is possibly TRBD2 (6 bases). In germline, CDR1 is KGHDR, CDR2 SFDVKD. The length of the CDR3 is 16 residues. Trimming removed 6 bases from V and 5 bases from J, with 21 bases in between. CDR3 sequence reads: CATSLPGRGSQETQYF. In nucleotides, the CDR3 is TGTGCCACCAGTCTTCCGGGTCGGGGGTCCCAGGAGACCCAGTACTTC.

The table lists this clonotype with a few counts. The chain couples TRBV7-6 to TRBJ2-3; 9 nucleotides agree with TRBD2. Germline V gives CDR1 SGHVS, CDR2 FNYEAQ. The CDR3 length is 17 residues. The V gene end was trimmed by 5 bases and the J gene end by 5 bases; junction bases not matched to a gene: 14. The CDR3 protein is CASSPRVAGEVRDTQYF. The CDR3 nucleotides are TGTGCCAGCAGCCCTCGGGTAGCGGGGGAAGTTAGAGATACGCAGTATTTT.

CDR3 residues: CASSTHPGDTQYF. The CDR3 DNA reads TGTGCCAGTAGTACCCATCCCGGGGATACGCAGTATTTT. The gene calls are TRBV19 and TRBJ2-3; D remains ambiguous. This CDR3 is built from 13 residues. V lost 4 bases and J 6 bases, leaving 11 bases between the germline ends. Per the germline V gene, CDR1 is LNHDA and CDR2 is SQIVND (reference sequence).

In its sample, this clonotype was seen a few times. The CDR3 nucleotides are TGTGCCAGCAGCTTGGTTTTTGAGACAGATACGCAGTATTTT. It specifies CASSLVFETDTQYF. The V call is TRBV5-4, the J call TRBJ2-3; D ambiguous. There are 14 residues in the CDR3. CDR1 is SGHNT, CDR2 YYREEE, per germline (reference sequence). The V and J ends lost 0 bases and 3 bases respectively, with 8 bases between them.

This clonotype has only a few counts. The V call is TRBV5-1, the J call TRBJ1-5; a weak D match, TRBD1 (5 bases). The CDR3 is 14 residues long. Trimming removed 5 bases from V and 4 bases from J, with 13 bases in between. From germline, CDR1 is SGHRS and CDR2 YFSETQ. The CDR3 DNA reads as TGCGCCAGCAGGCCCGGGACTCTGAATCAGCCCCAGCATTTT. Protein: CASRPGTLNQPQHF.

The table lists this clonotype with a few counts. The gene calls are TRBV5-4 and TRBJ2-1; 9 positions agree with TRBD2. The germline CDR1 and CDR2 sequences are SGHNT and YYREEE (reference sequence). J was trimmed by 8 bases and V by 0 bases; bases with no gene match: 3. The CDR3 length is 14 residues. CDR3 amino acids: CASSLAAGGYEQFF. For the CDR3, the DNA is TGTGCCAGCAGCTTGGCAGCGGGGGGCTATGAGCAGTTCTTC.

The chain employs TRBV15 and TRBJ2-5; a possible D gene is TRBD2 (6 bases). The germline gives CDR1 LNHNV, CDR2 YYDKDF (reference sequence). This CDR3 comprises 13 residues. V was shortened by 6 bases and J by 0 bases, with 8 bases between the two germline ends. The CDR3 loop is CATRGRYQETQYF. The CDR3 nucleotides are TGTGCCACCAGGGGGAGGTACCAAGAGACCCAGTACTTC.

This clonotype occurred many times. The V call is TRBV2, the J call TRBJ2-2; D remains ambiguous. The V gene lost 7 bases and the J gene lost 2 bases, with 14 bases spanning the gap. The CDR3 is made up of 15 amino acids. The germline CDR1 and CDR2 sequences are SNHLY and FYNNEI. The CDR3 coding sequence is TGTGCCAGCATCATCCGCGGCGACAACACCGGGGAGCTGTTTTTT. It codes for CASIIRGDNTGELFF. Full variable domain (rest looked up from reference TRBV2 and TRBJ2-2): EPEVTQTPSHQVTQMGQEVILRCVPISNHLYFYWYRQILGQKVEFLVSFYNNEISEKSEIFDDQFSVERPDGSNFTLKIRSTKLEDSAMYFCASIIRGDNTGELFFGEGSRLTVL.

This clonotype was seen a few times. This chain uses TRBV4-1 with TRBJ2-7; 9 positions agree with TRBD2. Germline V gene sequence: CDR1 MGHRA, CDR2 YSYEKL. The CDR3 sequence is 17 residues long. V gave up 2 bases and J gave up 6 bases; unmatched junction bases: 14. The CDR3 bases are TGCGCCAGCAGCCAAAGGTATGCGGGGGGGCCTTTCGGCGAGCAGTACTTC. Translating gives CASSQRYAGGPFGEQYF.

This clonotype was counted only a few times. This chain uses TRBV2 with TRBJ2-2; TRBD2 agrees at 7 bases. The germline V gene encodes CDR1 SNHLY and CDR2 FYNNEI. The length of the CDR3 is 16 residues. Trimming removed 7 bases from V and 7 bases from J; junction bases left unmatched: 15. This chain's CDR3 is CASIGSGTMRLGELFF. The CDR3, as DNA: TGTGCCAGCATCGGCTCCGGGACTATGAGGCTCGGGGAGCTGTTTTTT.

V gene TRBV5-5 combines with J gene TRBJ1-1; no clear D. The CDR3 covers 14 residues. Trimming removed 0 bases at V and 6 bases at J, with 12 bases between. The germline gives CDR1 SGHKS, CDR2 YYEKEE (reference sequence). The CDR3 is CASSLAAFPAEAFF. The CDR3 DNA follows: TGTGCCAGCAGCTTGGCGGCCTTCCCTGCTGAAGCTTTCTTT.